A single sample gave rise to the 8 T cell receptor beta chains below, sequenced in a study of T cells expressing NK-cell markers. TCRdb reworked the 5' RACE reads into one entry per CDR3 protein, no DNA. The sample table sets out 150,000 or so distinct CDR3 sequences. Sequenced sample: blood T cells: a sorted CD56 or NKG2C T cell subset, CD4+ or CD8+ T cells, or bulk PBMC T cells (not recorded which). The source is a woman aged 18 to 75 in good health.

This chain links TRBV5-1 with TRBJ2-1; TCRdb gives TRBD2 as the D gene, but with no DNA this cannot be confirmed. The V gene's germline CDR1 is SGHRS and CDR2 YFSETQ. The CDR3 has 17 residues. The CDR3 loop is CASSLSPLAGGQNEQFF.

The CDR3 loop is CASRRRTSGNTDTQYF. The chain has TRBV6-1 and TRBJ2-3; without DNA, the TCRdb call of TRBD2 cannot be checked. CDR3 length: 16 amino acids. Looked up from germline, CDR1 is MNHNS and CDR2 is SASEGT.

The V and J genes are TRBV27 and TRBJ2-1; absent DNA, TCRdb's TRBD2 call cannot be checked. This CDR3 has 16 residues. Germline assignment: CDR1 MNHEY and CDR2 SMNVEV (reference sequence). CDR3 protein: CASSLRGTSGSGEQFF.

The chain uses TRBV28 and TRBJ1-1; absent DNA, TCRdb's TRBD1 call cannot be checked. This CDR3 is 16 amino acids long. The germline V gene encodes CDR1 MDHEN and CDR2 SYDVKM. CDR3 protein: CASTLWPGQGEAEAFF.

J is TRBJ2-2 and V is TRBV18. The CDR3 sequence is 13 residues long. CDR1 and CDR2 (germline): KGHSH, LQKENI. CDR3 sequence: CAGSPPGFGELFF.

The chain combines TRBV20-1 with TRBJ2-5; absent DNA, TCRdb's TRBD2 call cannot be checked. This CDR3 comprises 15 residues. Germline V gene data show CDR1 as DFQATT and CDR2 as SNEGSKA (reference sequence). Here the CDR3 reads CSARDLAGGPETQYF.

This chain connects TRBV5-8 to TRBJ1-5. The germline CDR1 and CDR2 sequences are SGHTS and YDEGEE. There are 16 residues in the CDR3. The CDR3 region is CASSLDGSSSNQPQHF.

This rearrangement joins TRBV7-9 to TRBJ1-2; TCRdb's assignment of TRBD1 cannot be checked, as there is no DNA. The CDR3 sequence is 14 residues long. Germline CDR1 and CDR2: SEHNR and FQNEAQ (reference sequence). The CDR3 reads CASSATVLYGYYTF.